This T cell receptor beta chain comes out of a study of blood T cell repertoires in COVID-19. As processed by the authors: From reference gene primer amplification, estimates of nucleated cell counts were derived. Repertoires were generated with immunoSEQ multiplex PCR, while TCRdb's copy carries only in-frame clones and drops some. V and J calls and clone size are as listed in that table; D and trimming were resolved from the DNA. The sample has fewer than 350,000 clones, around 89% seen once. The germline CDR1 and CDR2 sequences are MNHEY and SVGAGI. J lost 1 base, V lost 7 bases, and 4 bases had no gene match. This CDR3 contains 13 residues. On this clone itself: Other nucleotide sequences in the sample specify the same CDR3.

This receptor was obtained from a man aged 35-49 years with acute or convalescent COVID-19. The specimen sequenced was peripheral blood. This chain uses TRBV6-5 with TRBJ2-7, with 7 bases that match TRBD2. As DNA, the CDR3 is TGTGCCAGCAACCCCGGGGGGTCCTACGAGCAGTACTTC. This gives the protein CASNPGGSYEQYF.